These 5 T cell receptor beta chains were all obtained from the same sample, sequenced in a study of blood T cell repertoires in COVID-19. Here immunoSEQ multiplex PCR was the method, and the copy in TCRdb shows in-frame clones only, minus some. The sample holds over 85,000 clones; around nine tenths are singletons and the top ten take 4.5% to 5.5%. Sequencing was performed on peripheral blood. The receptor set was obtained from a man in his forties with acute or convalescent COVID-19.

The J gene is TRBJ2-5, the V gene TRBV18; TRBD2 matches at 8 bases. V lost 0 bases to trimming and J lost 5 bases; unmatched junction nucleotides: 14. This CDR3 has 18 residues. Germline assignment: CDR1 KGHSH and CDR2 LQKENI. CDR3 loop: CASSPPGPGRAPGETQYF. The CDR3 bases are TGTGCCAGCTCACCACCAGGACCCGGGAGGGCCCCCGGTGAGACCCAGTACTTC.

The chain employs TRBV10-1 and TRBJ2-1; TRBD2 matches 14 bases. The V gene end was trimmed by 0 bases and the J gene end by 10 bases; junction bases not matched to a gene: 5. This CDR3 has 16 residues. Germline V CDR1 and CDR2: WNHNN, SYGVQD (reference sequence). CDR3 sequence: CASSESRTSGRTEQFF. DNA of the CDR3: TGCGCCAGCAGTGAGTCTAGGACTAGCGGGAGGACCGAGCAGTTCTTC.

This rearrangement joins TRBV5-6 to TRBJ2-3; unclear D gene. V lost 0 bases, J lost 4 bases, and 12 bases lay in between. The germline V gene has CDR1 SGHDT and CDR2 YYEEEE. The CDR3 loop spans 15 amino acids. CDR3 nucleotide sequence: TGTGCCAGCAGCTTGGTTTCCGGGTCAGCAGATACGCAGTATTTT. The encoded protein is CASSLVSGSADTQYF.

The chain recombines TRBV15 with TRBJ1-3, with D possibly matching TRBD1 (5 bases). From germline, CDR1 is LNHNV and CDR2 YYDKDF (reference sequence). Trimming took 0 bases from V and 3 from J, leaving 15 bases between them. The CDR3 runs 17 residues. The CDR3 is CATSRDYGVGGGNTIYF. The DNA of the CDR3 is TGTGCCACCAGCAGAGATTACGGGGTCGGGGGTGGAAACACCATATATTTT.

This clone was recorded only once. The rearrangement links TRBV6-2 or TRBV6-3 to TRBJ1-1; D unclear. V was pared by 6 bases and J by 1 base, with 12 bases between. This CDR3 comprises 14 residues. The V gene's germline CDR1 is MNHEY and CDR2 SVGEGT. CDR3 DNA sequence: TGTGCCAGCAGCCCTTTGGCAGGGAACACTGAAGCTTTCTTT. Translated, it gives CASSPLAGNTEAFF.